The 17 T cell receptor beta chains given below trace back to one sample, sequenced in a study of blood T cell repertoires in COVID-19. Assay: immunoSEQ multiplex PCR; the TCRdb copy retains only in-frame clones and omits some. The table records about 270,000 clones, roughly 90% of them present only once. Sequenced sample: PBMCs or T cells enriched from blood (not recorded which). The receptors were gathered from a woman in her twenties or thirties who had recovered from COVID-19.

This rearrangement joins TRBV15 to TRBJ1-2; TRBD1 agrees at 11 bases. The V gene's germline CDR1 is LNHNV and CDR2 YYDKDF (reference sequence). The CDR3 covers 16 residues. Germline trimming cut 4 bases from V and 4 bases from J; bases unmatched to any gene: 8. CDR3 sequence reads: CATSKTRGTGGYGYTF. DNA of the CDR3: TGTGCCACCAGCAAAACAAGGGGGACAGGGGGCTATGGCTACACCTTC.

This chain connects TRBV19 to TRBJ1-2, with TRBD1 matching 8 bases. Germline CDR1 is LNHDA and CDR2 is SQIVND (reference sequence). The CDR3 spans 14 residues. The ends lost 0 bases at V and 3 bases at J; junction bases unmatched: 0. CDR3 sequence (DNA): TGTGCCAGTAGTATAGAGGGACAGGACTATGGCTACACCTTC. It codes for CASSIEGQDYGYTF.

The chain is built from TRBV27 and TRBJ2-4, with TRBD1 identical over 7 bases. CDR1 is MNHEY and CDR2 is SMNVEV in the germline V gene (reference sequence). After removal of 8 bases from V and 1 base from J, the junction contained 8 bases not matched to a gene. CDR3 size: 15 residues. The CDR3 loop is CASGTAGLAKNIQYF. The CDR3 nucleotides are TGTGCCAGCGGGACAGCCGGTCTGGCCAAAAACATTCAGTACTTC.

The chain recombines TRBV4-3 with TRBJ2-7, with 7 bases that match TRBD2. Looked up from germline, CDR1 is LGHNA and CDR2 is YSLEER. V was pared by 4 bases and J by 0 bases, with 9 bases of the junction left unmatched. The CDR3 totals 16 residues. The CDR3 here is CASSLVAGTNSYEQYF. CDR3 nucleotide sequence: TGCGCCAGCAGCCTCGTGGCGGGGACTAACTCCTACGAGCAGTACTTC.

The J gene is TRBJ1-1, the V gene TRBV27; D unclear. The CDR3 covers 14 residues. Trimming left V 6 bases short and J 2 bases short, with 13 bases between. The germline CDR1 and CDR2 sequences are MNHEY and SMNVEV (reference sequence). In DNA, the CDR3 is TGTGCCAGCAGCCCACAACTAACAAACACTGAAGCTTTCTTT. It encodes CASSPQLTNTEAFF.

This clone was picked up a small number of times. The rearrangement uses TRBV5-1 and TRBJ2-7; 10 nucleotides match TRBD1. The CDR3 totals 14 residues. Germline V lookup: CDR1 SGHRS, CDR2 YFSETQ. Germline trimming cut 4 bases from V and 7 bases from J; bases unmatched to any gene: 8. CDR3 sequence reads: CASSRQPGQGEQYF. Here the CDR3 DNA reads TGCGCCAGCAGCCGTCAACCGGGACAGGGGGAGCAGTACTTC.

The table lists this clone with a count of one. The chain recombines TRBV2 with TRBJ2-7; 10 nucleotides match TRBD2. Unmatched junction bases numbered 14, after V lost 6 bases and J lost 6 bases. The CDR3 is made up of 16 amino acids. CDR1 SNHLY and CDR2 FYNNEI come from the germline V gene. CDR3 loop: CASSDLAGDTFGEQYF. CDR3 nucleotides: TGTGCCAGCAGCGATCTAGCGGGAGACACCTTTGGCGAGCAGTACTTC. Full variable domain (outside the CDR3, taken from reference TRBV2 and TRBJ2-7): EPEVTQTPSHQVTQMGQEVILRCVPISNHLYFYWYRQILGQKVEFLVSFYNNEISEKSEIFDDQFSVERPDGSNFTLKIRSTKLEDSAMYFCASSDLAGDTFGEQYFGPGTRLTVT.

The chain carries TRBV24-1 and TRBJ2-5, with D possibly TRBD1 on 6 matching bases. The CDR3 totals 16 residues. V lost 0 bases and J lost 1, with 11 bases in between. Looked up from germline, CDR1 is KGHDR and CDR2 is SFDVKD. CDR3 DNA sequence: TGTGCCACCAGTGATTTGGGGGAAGGGGGCCAAGAGACCCAGTACTTC. Translation: CATSDLGEGGQETQYF.

The chain employs TRBV27 and TRBJ1-6; weak D call: TRBD1 (6 bases). The CDR3 contains 17 residues. Germline lookup yields CDR1 MNHEY and CDR2 SMNVEV (reference sequence). V shed 6 bases and J shed 5 bases, with 20 bases lying between them. In nucleotides, the CDR3 is TGTGCCAGCAGGAGCCTGGGGGCCGAATCTAATAATTCACCCCTCCACTTT. It is translated as CASRSLGAESNNSPLHF.

In this sample, this clone turned up once. The chain combines TRBV29-1 with TRBJ2-6; TRBD1 is a possible D gene (6 bases). Germline V gene data show CDR1 as SQVTM and CDR2 as ANQGSEA. The V end lost 4 bases, the J end lost 4 bases, and 20 bases lay between the germline ends. The CDR3 spans 17 residues. This chain's CDR3 is CSVAQGAGVPGANVLTF. CDR3 DNA: TGCAGCGTTGCCCAAGGGGCAGGGGTCCCCGGGGCCAACGTCCTGACTTTC. Filled out from reference TRBV29-1 and TRBJ2-6, the complete variable domain reads SAVISQKPSRDICQRGTSLTIQCQVDSQVTMMFWYRQQPGQSLTLIATANQGSEATYESGFVIDKFPISRPNLTFSTLTVSNMSPEDSSIYLCSVAQGAGVPGANVLTFGAGSRLTVL.

The gene calls are TRBV9 and TRBJ1-3; unclear D gene. The germline V and J ends were trimmed by 0 bases and 7 bases, with 11 bases remaining between them. Germline CDR1 reads SGDLS; CDR2 reads YYNGEE. This CDR3 spans 14 amino acids. The CDR3 bases are TGTGCCAGCAGCGTAGGCGGCCCATTGAACACCATATATTTT. This gives the protein CASSVGGPLNTIYF.

The rearrangement uses TRBV27 and TRBJ2-3; 12 bases are shared with TRBD2. The V and J ends lost 3 bases and 6 bases, in that order; junction bases with no gene match: 4. CDR1 and CDR2 (germline): MNHEY, SMNVEV (reference sequence). The CDR3 is 15 residues long. Here the CDR3 reads CASSLLAGGGDTQYF. The CDR3 coding sequence is TGTGCCAGCAGTTTGCTAGCGGGAGGGGGGGATACGCAGTATTTT.

The CDR3 bases are TGTGCCAGCAGCTTAGTAGGGGGCCGGAGCGAGCAGTACTTC. Its translation is CASSLVGGRSEQYF. V gene TRBV7-2 combines with J gene TRBJ2-7; TRBD1 matches at 7 bases. The V gene's germline CDR1 is SGHTA and CDR2 FQGNSA. V shed 1 base, J shed 6 bases, and the junction held 6 bases outside the gene matches. The CDR3 sequence is 14 residues long.

The chain uses TRBV6-6 and TRBJ1-2; TRBD1 is a possible D gene (6 bases). The CDR3 runs 15 residues. Germline CDR1 MNHNY, CDR2 SVGAGI (reference sequence). Trimming left V 2 bases short and J 4 bases short, with 14 bases between. For the CDR3, the DNA is TGTGCCAGCAGTTACCCGAGAGGACAGACCTATGGCTACACCTTC. Encoded protein: CASSYPRGQTYGYTF.

This rearrangement joins TRBV6-2 or TRBV6-3 to TRBJ1-3; weak D call: TRBD1 (6 bases). Per the germline V gene, CDR1 is MNHEY and CDR2 is SVGEGT. The CDR3 runs to 16 residues. The germline V and J ends were trimmed by 6 bases and 0 bases, with 15 bases remaining between them. The CDR3 sequence: CASSRAGTFSGNTIYF. The CDR3 bases are TGTGCCAGCAGCCGCGCCGGGACATTCTCTGGAAACACCATATATTTT.

This chain connects TRBV5-1 to TRBJ2-5; 7 bases fit TRBD1. The V and J ends lost 2 bases and 2 bases, in that order; junction bases with no gene match: 12. The CDR3 has 17 residues. Germline V CDR1 and CDR2: SGHRS, YFSETQ. The CDR3 sequence is CASSFRGTVGRQETQYF. CDR3 DNA: TGCGCCAGCAGCTTTCGTGGGACAGTAGGAAGGCAAGAGACCCAGTACTTC.

This chain uses TRBV9 with TRBJ2-2; 9 bases agree with TRBD1. In germline, CDR1 is SGDLS, CDR2 YYNGEE. The CDR3 spans 15 residues. J gave up 6 bases and V 3 bases, and 6 bases lay outside the gene matches. DNA for the CDR3: TGTGCCAGCAGCGCCACAGGGGGCGCTCCCGGGGAGCTGTTTTTT. Protein: CASSATGGAPGELFF.